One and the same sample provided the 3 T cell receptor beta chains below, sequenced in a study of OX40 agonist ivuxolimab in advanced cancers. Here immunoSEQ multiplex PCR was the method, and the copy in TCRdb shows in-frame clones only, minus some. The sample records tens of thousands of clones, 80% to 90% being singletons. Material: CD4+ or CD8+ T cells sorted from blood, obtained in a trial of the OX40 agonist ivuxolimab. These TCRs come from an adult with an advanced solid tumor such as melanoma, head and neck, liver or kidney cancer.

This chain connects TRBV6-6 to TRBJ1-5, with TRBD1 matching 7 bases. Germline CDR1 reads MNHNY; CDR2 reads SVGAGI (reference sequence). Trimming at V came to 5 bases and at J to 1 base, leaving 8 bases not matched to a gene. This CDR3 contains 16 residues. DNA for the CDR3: TGTGCCAGCAGTCCCCGACAGGGAATGAGCAATCAGCCCCAGCATTTT. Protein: CASSPRQGMSNQPQHF.

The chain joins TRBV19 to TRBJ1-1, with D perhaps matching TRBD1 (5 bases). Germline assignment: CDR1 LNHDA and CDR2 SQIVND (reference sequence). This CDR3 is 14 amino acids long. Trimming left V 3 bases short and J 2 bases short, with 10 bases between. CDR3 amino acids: CASSMRGYNTEAFF. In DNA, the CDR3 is TGTGCCAGTAGTATGAGGGGATATAACACTGAAGCTTTCTTT.

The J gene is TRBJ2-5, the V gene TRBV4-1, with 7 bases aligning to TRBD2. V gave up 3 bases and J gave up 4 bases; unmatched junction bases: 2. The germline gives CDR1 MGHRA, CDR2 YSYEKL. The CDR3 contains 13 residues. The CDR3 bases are TGCGCCAGCAGCCATCGACTAGCAGAGACCCAGTACTTC. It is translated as CASSHRLAETQYF.